Presented here are 32 T cell receptor beta chains from one specimen sequenced in a study of CD8 T cells in acute hepatitis C reinfection. Sample time point: naive CD8 control sorted from an acute-time-point sample. Clones were read by immunoSEQ multiplex PCR, and TCRdb kept only the in-frame ones, dropping some. The table shows about 38,000 clones, with 70% to 90% occurring only once. Input material: naive CD8+ T cells from PBMCs. These receptors were collected from a woman between 18 and 29 years old who spontaneously cleared hepatitis C infection.

This chain uses TRBV7-6 with TRBJ1-1; the D gene is possibly TRBD1 (6 bases). Deletions cut 5 bases from V and 3 bases from J, with 13 bases between. The CDR3 has 14 amino acids. Germline V gives CDR1 SGHVS, CDR2 FNYEAQ. The CDR3 DNA sequence: TGTGCCAGCAGCCCCGAGAGGACAGACACTGAAGCTTTCTTT. Translated: CASSPERTDTEAFF.

V usage is TRBV27 and J usage is TRBJ2-2; D perhaps matches TRBD2 (6 bases). The CDR3 contains 13 residues. Germline CDR1 and CDR2: MNHEY and SMNVEV (reference sequence). Deletions cut 5 bases from V and 14 bases from J, with 18 bases between. Here the CDR3 reads CASSLNVVGGLFF. The DNA for the CDR3 is TGTGCCAGCAGTCTTAACGTCGTGGGGGGACTGTTTTTT.

The J gene is TRBJ2-1, the V gene TRBV6-5; a weak D match, TRBD2 (5 bases). CDR3 size: 15 residues. CDR1 and CDR2 (germline): MNHEY, SVGAGI. With 0 bases removed from V and 7 bases from J, the gap between germline ends came to 13 bases. CDR3 protein: CASSYSNGPGNEQFF. The CDR3 nucleotides read TGTGCCAGCAGTTACTCCAACGGCCCGGGGAATGAGCAGTTCTTC.

V gene TRBV15 combines with J gene TRBJ2-1, with D possibly being TRBD2 (5 bases). Trimming removed 0 bases at V and 8 bases at J, with 14 bases between. The CDR3 has 15 residues. CDR1 LNHNV and CDR2 YYDKDF come from the germline V gene (reference sequence). The CDR3 bases are TGTGCCACCAGCAGAGATGGGATTAGCGCGTATGAGCAGTTCTTC. Amino acid sequence: CATSRDGISAYEQFF. Full variable domain (remainder filled in from reference TRBV15 and TRBJ2-1): DAMVIQNPRYQVTQFGKPVTLSCSQTLNHNVMYWYQQKSSQAPKLLFHYYDKDFNNEADTPDNFQSRRPNTSFCFLDIRSPGLGDTAMYLCATSRDGISAYEQFFGPGTRLTVL.

The rearrangement links TRBV18 to TRBJ2-1; unclear D gene. There are 12 residues in the CDR3. V dropped 6 bases and J dropped 8 bases, with 11 bases sitting between them. Germline loops: CDR1 KGHSH, CDR2 LQKENI. In DNA form, the CDR3 reads TGTGCCAGCTCGTCTGAGTTGGATGAGCAGTTCTTC. Protein: CASSSELDEQFF.

The V call is TRBV9, the J call TRBJ2-3, with TRBD2 matching over 8 bases. The junction had 13 bases not matched to a gene; V was cut back by 4 bases and J by 3 bases. The CDR3 has 17 residues. The V gene's germline CDR1 is SGDLS and CDR2 YYNGEE. The DNA for the CDR3 is TGTGCCAGCAGCCCGTTTCGGAGCGGGAGTTTGACAGATACGCAGTATTTT. Protein product: CASSPFRSGSLTDTQYF.

This clone appeared a few times. The CDR3 spells CASSDPGVPYEQYF. The CDR3 bases are TGCGCCAGCAGTGATCCAGGGGTTCCTTACGAGCAGTACTTC. The chain carries TRBV10-1 and TRBJ2-7, with a tentative D call TRBD1 (6 bases). V lost 3 bases, J lost 4 bases, and 13 bases lay in between. The germline V gene has CDR1 WNHNN and CDR2 SYGVQD (reference sequence). The CDR3 runs to 14 residues.

The J gene is TRBJ2-7, the V gene TRBV29-1, with 7 positions matching TRBD1. Trimming cost V 0 bases and J 2 bases; bases outside gene matches: 7. Germline V lookup: CDR1 SQVTM, CDR2 ANQGSEA. The CDR3 length is 15 residues. The CDR3 spells CSVEDPRTGPYEQYF. The CDR3 DNA sequence: TGCAGCGTTGAAGATCCTAGGACAGGCCCCTACGAGCAGTACTTC.

V usage is TRBV9 and J usage is TRBJ1-4; tentatively, D is TRBD1 (5 bases). Trimming shortened V by 0 bases and J by 0 bases, and 9 bases separated the two germline ends. Germline V gene lookup returns CDR1 SGDLS and CDR2 YYNGEE. The CDR3 length is 16 residues. Written as DNA, the CDR3 is TGTGCCAGCAGCGTAGGGACACAAACAACTAATGAAAAACTGTTTTTT. Translation gives CASSVGTQTTNEKLFF.

The chain joins TRBV7-9 to TRBJ2-1; tentatively, D is TRBD1 (6 bases). The V end was cut by 1 base, the J end by 13 bases, with 11 bases between. The germline gives CDR1 SEHNR, CDR2 FQNEAQ (reference sequence). The CDR3 consists of 12 residues. This CDR3 reads CASSLETGSQFF. The CDR3 region has the DNA TGTGCCAGCAGCTTAGAAACAGGGAGTCAGTTCTTC.

This rearrangement joins TRBV11-1 to TRBJ1-1, with no clear D. From germline, CDR1 is SGHAT and CDR2 FQDESV (reference sequence). The CDR3 consists of 11 residues. Trimming took 5 bases from V and 11 from J, leaving 12 bases between them. The CDR3 sequence: CASSPGYEAFF. As DNA, the CDR3 is TGTGCCAGCAGCCCCGGATATGAGGCTTTCTTT.

This chain connects TRBV5-4 to TRBJ1-4; 9 nucleotides align to TRBD1. After removal of 4 bases from V and 8 bases from J, the junction contained 12 bases not matched to a gene. The CDR3 sequence is 16 residues long. CDR1 is SGHNT and CDR2 is YYREEE in the germline V gene (reference sequence). Here the CDR3 DNA reads TGTGCCAGCAGCACCGTCACAGGGGGCGGTAGAGAAAAACTGTTTTTT. Encoded protein: CASSTVTGGGREKLFF.

A single count supports this clone. J is TRBJ1-1 and V is TRBV7-8; the match to TRBD1 covers 7 bases. The germline V gene encodes CDR1 SGHVS and CDR2 FQNEAQ. Losses at the gene ends were 4 bases for V and 6 bases for J; bases not matched to a gene: 5. CDR3 length: 13 residues. CDR3 sequence reads: CASSSTGVPEAFF. CDR3 DNA sequence: TGTGCCAGCAGCTCCACAGGGGTCCCTGAAGCTTTCTTT.

The chain links TRBV18 to TRBJ1-1; D may be TRBD1 (6 bases). This CDR3 is 13 amino acids long. CDR1 KGHSH and CDR2 LQKENI come from the germline V gene. V lost 6 bases, J lost 5 bases, and 13 bases lay in between. CDR3 residues: CASSTGLETEAFF. Written as DNA, the CDR3 is TGTGCCAGCTCCACAGGGTTGGAGACTGAAGCTTTCTTT.

The chain joins TRBV5-4 to TRBJ2-1, with 10 bases identical to TRBD2. Trimming took 4 bases from V and 8 from J; bases not matched to a gene: 9. From germline, CDR1 is SGHNT and CDR2 YYREEE (reference sequence). CDR3 length: 15 residues. Here the CDR3 reads CASSPVAGGLDEQFF. The CDR3 DNA reads TGTGCCAGCAGCCCTGTAGCGGGAGGTTTGGATGAGCAGTTCTTC.

The chain has TRBV27 and TRBJ1-1, with D perhaps TRBD1 (6 bases). Germline loops: CDR1 MNHEY, CDR2 SMNVEV (reference sequence). V gave up 3 bases and J gave up 2 bases, with 16 bases separating them. The CDR3 runs 16 residues. This CDR3 reads CASSFRTDLRNTEAFF. The CDR3 DNA reads as TGTGCCAGCAGTTTTAGGACAGACCTTAGAAACACTGAAGCTTTCTTT.

V gene TRBV7-2 combines with J gene TRBJ1-2; D perhaps matches TRBD1 (5 bases). This CDR3 spans 15 amino acids. Trimming stripped 5 bases from V and 5 bases from J, with 18 bases between. Per germline, CDR1 SGHTA and CDR2 FQGNSA. CDR3 region: CASSPVAGGAYGYTF. The CDR3 nucleotides read TGTGCCAGCAGCCCCGTCGCCGGGGGAGCTTATGGCTACACCTTC.

This sequence joins TRBV19 and TRBJ1-5; D not certain. CDR1 LNHDA and CDR2 SQIVND come from the germline V gene (reference sequence). The V and J ends lost 3 bases and 7 bases respectively, with 10 bases between them. CDR3 length: 13 amino acids. This chain's CDR3 is CASSMGGRQPQHF. CDR3 in DNA: TGTGCCAGTAGTATGGGTGGTCGCCAGCCCCAGCATTTT.

The chain carries TRBV9 and TRBJ2-7, with 9 bases that match TRBD2. The CDR3 loop spans 15 amino acids. Germline V gene lookup returns CDR1 SGDLS and CDR2 YYNGEE. Trimming cost V 0 bases and J 2 bases; bases outside gene matches: 3. The CDR3 reads CASSVGGGGTYEQYF. Written as DNA, the CDR3 is TGTGCCAGCAGCGTAGGCGGGGGGGGAACCTACGAGCAGTACTTC.

The chain couples TRBV27 to TRBJ2-1; 9 bases fit TRBD2. The V gene end was trimmed by 4 bases and the J gene end by 2 bases; junction bases not matched to a gene: 6. Germline lookup yields CDR1 MNHEY and CDR2 SMNVEV (reference sequence). The CDR3 length is 16 residues. The CDR3: CASSYSGGVPYNEQFF. The CDR3 DNA is TGTGCCAGCAGTTATAGCGGGGGAGTCCCCTACAATGAGCAGTTCTTC.

This sequence joins TRBV6-6 and TRBJ1-1; D perhaps matches TRBD1 (5 bases). This CDR3 is 14 amino acids long. V was clipped by 7 bases and J by 1 base, with 13 bases between them. Germline assignment: CDR1 MNHNY and CDR2 SVGAGI (reference sequence). The CDR3 loop is CASTEQDSNTEAFF. As DNA, the CDR3 is TGTGCCAGCACCGAACAGGATTCGAACACTGAAGCTTTCTTT.

This sequence joins TRBV9 and TRBJ2-7; either TRBD1 or TRBD2 may supply D (5 bases each). The CDR3 is 15 amino acids. V was trimmed by 0 bases and J by 1 base, leaving 11 bases between them. CDR1 SGDLS and CDR2 YYNGEE come from the germline V gene. CDR3 sequence reads: CASSVGARESYEQYF. DNA of the CDR3: TGTGCCAGCAGCGTAGGTGCCAGGGAGTCCTACGAGCAGTACTTC. The whole variable domain, remainder taken from reference TRBV9 and TRBJ2-7, is DSGVTQTPKHLITATGQRVTLRCSPRSGDLSVYWYQQSLDQGLQFLIQYYNGEERAKGNILERFSAQQFPDLHSELNLSSLELGDSALYFCASSVGARESYEQYFGPGTRLTVT.

This clone appeared once. The V call is TRBV4-1, the J call TRBJ1-2, with unresolved D. CDR1 and CDR2 from the germline V gene are MGHRA and YSYEKL. This CDR3 is 13 amino acids long. V was cut by 0 bases and J by 2 bases, with 4 bases left in between. This CDR3 is CASSQDTNYGYTF. For the CDR3, the DNA is TGCGCCAGCAGCCAAGATACCAACTATGGCTACACCTTC.

This chain joins TRBV5-1 and TRBJ2-7; TRBD2 is a possible D gene (6 bases). The CDR3 totals 18 residues. The germline CDR1 and CDR2 sequences are SGHRS and YFSETQ. Trimming left V 4 bases short and J 7 bases short, with 30 bases between. The CDR3, as DNA: TGCGCCAGCAGCCCCGTGTGGGAGATCGGGGGAATTGGGTTTGAGCAGTACTTC. Residues: CASSPVWEIGGIGFEQYF.

The table lists this clone with a count of one. CDR3 bases: TGTGCCAGCAGTTTATCGCAGGGCACAGATACGCAGTATTTT. Translated, it gives CASSLSQGTDTQYF. The chain links TRBV27 to TRBJ2-3; D gene unclear. Germline V gene data show CDR1 as MNHEY and CDR2 as SMNVEV (reference sequence). The ends were cut back, 0 bases at V and 1 base at J, with 5 bases in the middle. The CDR3 spans 14 residues.

This clone was observed a single time. J is TRBJ2-7 and V is TRBV25-1; TRBD1 might be the D (6 bases). Per the germline V gene, CDR1 is MGHDK and CDR2 is SYGVNS. This CDR3 has 17 amino acids. Deletions cut 0 bases from V and 5 bases from J, with 20 bases between. The CDR3 protein is CASSEYFAAGVRNEQYF. CDR3 bases: TGTGCCAGCAGTGAATATTTCGCGGCAGGGGTGAGGAACGAGCAGTACTTC.

This clone has a handful of counts. This chain connects TRBV7-6 to TRBJ1-1; 7 nucleotides agree with TRBD1. The CDR3 has 14 amino acids. Looked up from germline, CDR1 is SGHVS and CDR2 is FNYEAQ. V trimming: 5 bases; J trimming: 1 base; junction bases outside the gene matches: 4. The CDR3 region is CASSAQGENTEAFF. The CDR3 nucleotides are TGTGCCAGCAGCGCGCAGGGGGAGAACACTGAAGCTTTCTTT.

V is TRBV27 and J is TRBJ2-7; D remains ambiguous. CDR1 and CDR2 from the germline V gene are MNHEY and SMNVEV (reference sequence). This CDR3 comprises 12 residues. The V end lost 4 bases, the J end lost 5 bases, and 9 bases lay between the germline ends. CDR3 sequence reads: CASSSPEDEQYF. The CDR3 DNA is TGTGCCAGCAGTTCTCCAGAGGACGAGCAGTACTTC.

The chain is built from TRBV16 and TRBJ1-2, with D unresolved. The germline V gene has CDR1 KGHSY and CDR2 FQNENV. The CDR3 spans 14 residues. Trimming stripped 3 bases from V and 4 bases from J, with 12 bases between. The CDR3 DNA reads TGTGCCAGCAGCCATGTAGGGAAGGTCTATGGCTACACCTTC. Protein product: CASSHVGKVYGYTF.

The V and J genes are TRBV9 and TRBJ1-1; D uncertain. CDR1 and CDR2 (germline): SGDLS, YYNGEE. Trimming removed 0 bases from V and 1 base from J, with 10 bases in between. The CDR3 is 15 residues long. CDR3 coding DNA: TGTGCCAGCAGCGTAGCTGGCAGAGAGAACACTGAAGCTTTCTTT. Translated, it gives CASSVAGRENTEAFF.

The chain joins TRBV6-1 to TRBJ1-2; 11 bases fit TRBD1. V lost 5 bases and J lost 5; bases outside the gene matches: 4. CDR3 size: 14 residues. Looked up from germline, CDR1 is MNHNS and CDR2 is SASEGT. The CDR3 loop is CASSPGTGGYGYTF. The CDR3 bases are TGTGCCAGCAGTCCCGGGACAGGGGGTTATGGCTACACCTTC.

The chain joins TRBV29-1 to TRBJ2-7; D not resolved. V dropped 4 bases and J dropped 3 bases, with 13 bases sitting between them. Germline V gene data show CDR1 as SQVTM and CDR2 as ANQGSEA. The CDR3 totals 13 residues. The CDR3 nucleotides are TGCAGCGTTGCTGGTGGGAAGCACTACGAGCAGTACTTC. Translated: CSVAGGKHYEQYF.